Here is one T cell receptor beta chain with its context. CDR1 is MGHDK and CDR2 is SYGVNS in the germline V gene. Unmatched junction bases numbered 8, after V lost 9 bases and J lost 3 bases. The CDR3 runs to 15 residues. The sample belongs to a study of technical replicates of blood from four donors. Using immunoSEQ multiplex PCR, the repertoire was profiled, and TCRdb retains in-frame clones only, with some absent. The sample contains under 85,000 clones, 85% to 95% of which appear only once. The material sequenced was T cells isolated from PBMCs. The TCR comes from a human donor in good health. The chain has TRBV25-1 and TRBJ2-2; 9 bases map to TRBD1. This chain's CDR3 is CASFPGQGYTGELFF. CDR3 in DNA: TGTGCCAGTTTCCCGGGACAGGGATACACCGGGGAGCTGTTTTTT.